This TCR beta chain was captured in a study of T cells after yellow fever vaccination. In making TCR cDNA, 5'RACE template switching added a universal primer site and UMIs to it. TCRdb ran MiXCR on the 5' RACE reads and lists one entry per CDR3 protein. This table has approximately 61,000 distinct CDR3 sequences, approximately 6.5% appearing once. Study conclusions and caveats: A faster peak, day 5 versus 15, was reached by the weaker secondary response. CD4 and CD8 compartments shared a small share of clonotypes, likely from convergent recombination.

This clonotype turned up a few times. The antigen is unknown. Germline lookup yields CDR1 SGHVS and CDR2 FNYEAQ. V dropped 3 bases and J dropped 1 base, with 10 bases sitting between them. CDR3 length equals 15 residues. The source material was CD8+ T cells sorted from PBMCs, sampled on the day of the first yellow fever vaccination. The TCR originated in a man aged 18 to 29 who received the YFV17D yellow fever vaccine. The chain combines TRBV7-6 with TRBJ2-1; no clear D. CDR3 DNA sequence: TGTGCCAGCAGCTTGGGCTCCGGGTCCTACAATGAGCAGTTCTTC. Protein: CASSLGSGSYNEQFF.